This T cell receptor beta chain was found in a study of blood T cell repertoires in COVID-19. Study summary: Specimens from acute and convalescent COVID-19 originated in the United States, Italy and Spain. Nucleic acid was either cDNA or gDNA, and it came from T cells, B-cell-depleted T cells, or PBMCs.

CDR1 is LGHDT, CDR2 YNNKEL, per germline (reference sequence). The CDR3 has 15 amino acids. Trimming took 8 bases from V and 8 from J; bases not matched to a gene: 13. As processed by the authors: It was from reference gene primer amplification that nucleated cell counts were estimated. Profiled with immunoSEQ multiplex PCR; TCRdb holds only in-frame clones, not every one. V and J calls and clone size are as listed in that table; D and trimming were resolved from the DNA. Of roughly 140,000 clones in the sample, 75% to 85% were seen once. This sequence was found in a woman between 50 and 59 years old in a cohort sampled during active or convalescent COVID-19. The chain couples TRBV3-1 (or the pseudogene TRBV3-2) to TRBJ1-1; 11 nucleotides align to TRBD1. Sequenced: peripheral blood. The CDR3 here is CASALGQGVAVEAFF. The CDR3 nucleotides are TGTGCCAGCGCCCTGGGACAGGGGGTCGCCGTGGAAGCTTTCTTT.